This T cell receptor (beta chain) emerged from a study of T-cell reconstitution after alpha-beta-depleted transplantation in children. Researchers prepared the TCRbeta library using unique molecular identifiers, the study reports. In TCRdb, the PCR reads were re-called with MiXCR into one record per CDR3 protein. The sample yields 300,000 or so distinct CDR3 sequences, 9.9% seen once. V was shortened by 3 bases and J by 5 bases, with 13 bases between the two germline ends. The CDR3 totals 15 residues. From germline, CDR1 is KGHSY and CDR2 FQNENV. This clonotype has more than one count but fewer than ten.

Here the sequenced sample was PBMCs from the stem cell graft donor, taken from the stem cell graft. The chain links TRBV16 to TRBJ1-4, with D possibly being TRBD1 (5 bases). The clonotype originates from a human donor who donated a stem cell graft to a child with SCID. CDR3 residues: CASSHSPRGNEKLFF. The CDR3 DNA reads as TGTGCCAGCAGCCACTCCCCCCGGGGGAATGAAAAACTGTTTTTT.